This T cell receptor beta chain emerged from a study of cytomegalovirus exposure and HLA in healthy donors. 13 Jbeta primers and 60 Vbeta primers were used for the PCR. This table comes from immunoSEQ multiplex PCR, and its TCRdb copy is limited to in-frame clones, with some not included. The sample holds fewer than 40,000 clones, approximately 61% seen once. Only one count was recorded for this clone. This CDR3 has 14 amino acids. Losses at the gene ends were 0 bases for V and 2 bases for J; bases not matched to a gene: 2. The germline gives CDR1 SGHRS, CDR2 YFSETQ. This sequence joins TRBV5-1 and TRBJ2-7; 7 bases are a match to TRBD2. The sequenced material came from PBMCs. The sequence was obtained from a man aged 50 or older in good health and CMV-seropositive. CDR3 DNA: TGCGCCAGCAGCTTGGGGGGGGGACCCTACGAGCAGTACTTC. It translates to CASSLGGGPYEQYF.